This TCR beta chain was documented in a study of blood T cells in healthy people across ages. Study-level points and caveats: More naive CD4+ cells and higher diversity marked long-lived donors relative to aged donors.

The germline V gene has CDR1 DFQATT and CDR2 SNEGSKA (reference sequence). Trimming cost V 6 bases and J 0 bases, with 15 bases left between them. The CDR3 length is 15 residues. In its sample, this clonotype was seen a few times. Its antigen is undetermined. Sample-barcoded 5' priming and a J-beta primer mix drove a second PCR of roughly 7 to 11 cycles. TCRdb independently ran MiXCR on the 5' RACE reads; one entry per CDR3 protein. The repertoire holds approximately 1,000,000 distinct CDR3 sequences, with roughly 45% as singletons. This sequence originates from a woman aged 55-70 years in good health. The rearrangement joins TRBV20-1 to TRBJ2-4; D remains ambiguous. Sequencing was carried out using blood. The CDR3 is CSAVDPPTAKNIQYF. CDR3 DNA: TGCAGTGCCGTAGACCCTCCGACAGCCAAAAACATTCAGTACTTC.